The text below deals with one T cell receptor (beta chain). Its antigen is not yet known. Base quality data are lacking; no much larger clone is found one base away. The immunoSEQ multiplex PCR assay was used to amplify the TCRB and TCRAD loci from a standardized quantity of quality-controlled genomic DNA. The amplicons covered the V(D)J region and were long enough to include the CDR3 and to identify the V and J genes. The amplicons were sequenced on an Illumina platform via the commercial immunoSEQ service. As for the authors' bioinformatics: Primer bias and sequencing errors were corrected as previously described, and TCRAD and TCRB definitions were based on the IMGT database. Repertoires were analysed with immunoSEQ Analyzer 3.0 and VDJTools, covering basic statistics, V/J segment usage, diversity estimates, rarefaction and pairwise overlap. Diversity was estimated using the Chao1, ChaoE, Efron-Thisted, Shannon and inverse Simpson indices, and was also estimated on datasets down-sampled to the size of the smallest sample. Repertoire overlap was determined by strict matching of CDR3 nucleotide sequence, V gene and J gene, and Jaccard-based multidimensional scaling clustering was applied. In its TCRdb copy, this immuneACCESS table keeps in-frame sequences only and misses some clones. Where compared with another copy, unresolved V genes explain less than half of these, and the others have no known cause. V, J and clone size are taken as reported in that table, and D and trimming were inferred from the DNA itself. In all, the sample holds fewer than 90,000 clones, and approximately 96% of those were seen once. Clones ranked in the top ten supply roughly 0.031% of the sample.

These data come from a study of human thymus T cells (TCRdb year 2020). General notes on the study: The study characterized TCR alpha and beta repertoires from under ten infant thymus samples and a few related peripheral blood samples. The infant donors were about 6 to 244 days old, and the cohort included several males and two females. The full study reports these points: According to the related research, thymic TCR repertoires were highly overlapping among unrelated individuals. Usage of V and J gene segments appeared to be biased in both the thymic and the peripheral blood repertoires. On average, thymus samples yielded about 730,000 unique TCRB clonotypes, whereas blood samples yielded approximately 84,000.

The trim is 2 bases for V and 3 bases for J, with a gap of 5 bases between the germline ends. Reading the germline V gene gives CDR1 SGHVS and CDR2 FQNEAQ. Spanning cysteine to phenylalanine, the CDR3 consists of 13 amino acids. The read is trimmed to its CDR3 DNA, 39 bases read in frame from base 1. Thymus tissue was obtained as surgical resects removed during corrective cardiac surgery. Donors were immunologically healthy infants undergoing open corrective cardiac surgery for congenital heart defects in Finland. Thymocytes were mechanically released from the tissue and were stored as pellets of 10-30 million cells at -70 degrees C. A QIAsymphony instrument was used to extract genomic DNA from the frozen cell pellets.

The source of this sequence is a boy younger than two with a congenital heart defect but otherwise immunologically healthy. The V gene is TRBV7-8 and the J gene is TRBJ2-1, with no confidently assigned D gene. The sample taken for sequencing was thymus tissue. The CDR3 protein sequence reads: CASSLSYYNEQFF. The nucleotides are TGTGCCAGCAGCTTATCCTACTACAATGAGCAGTTCTTC.